This TCR beta chain was captured in a study of shared clonotypes between healthy human individuals. Overall study context: The study used three CD4 naive, three CD4 memory, two CD8 naive and one CD8 memory plate per donor.

Naive CD4+ cells were CD45RA-selected; the remaining cells were memory. Assay execution proceeded at the deep level. The repertoire was sequenced with immunoSEQ multiplex PCR; TCRdb's copy has only in-frame clones and lacks some. Here the sample spans 2 million to 2.5 million clones, around 90% being singletons. The CDR3 extends over 14 amino acids. CDR1 and CDR2 (germline): GTSNPN, SVGIG (reference sequence). The V gene lost 1 base and the J gene lost 4 bases, with 13 bases spanning the gap. This receptor was obtained from a young man in good health. Some clones in this sample may be carry-over from other donors' samples. This chain connects TRBV30 to TRBJ1-1; D ambiguous. The sequencing input was naive CD4+ T cells from PBMCs. Subset defined: CD45RA+ positively selected. The CDR3 DNA sequence: TGTGCCTGGAGTGCGGAAAATCCATCCACTGAAGCTTTCTTT. Translation: CAWSAENPSTEAFF.